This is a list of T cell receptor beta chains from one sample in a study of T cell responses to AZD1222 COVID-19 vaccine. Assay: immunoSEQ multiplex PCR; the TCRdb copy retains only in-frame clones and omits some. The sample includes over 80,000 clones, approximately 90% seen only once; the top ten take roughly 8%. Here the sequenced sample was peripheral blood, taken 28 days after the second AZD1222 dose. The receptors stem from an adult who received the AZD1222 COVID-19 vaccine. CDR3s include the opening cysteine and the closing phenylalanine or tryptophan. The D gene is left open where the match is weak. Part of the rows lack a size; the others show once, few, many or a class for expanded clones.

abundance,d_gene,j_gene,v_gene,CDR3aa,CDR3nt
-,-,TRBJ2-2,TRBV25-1,CASSEDGAGGTGELFF,TGTGCCAGCAGTGAAGACGGGGCAGGAGGCACCGGGGAGCTGTTTTTT
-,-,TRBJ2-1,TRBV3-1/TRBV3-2,CASSQVVRPSYNEQFF,TGTGCCAGCAGCCAAGTCGTCAGGCCATCCTACAATGAGCAGTTCTTC
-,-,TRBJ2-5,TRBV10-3,CAISVGDLQETQYF,TGTGCCATCAGTGTCGGGGACCTACAAGAGACCCAGTACTTC
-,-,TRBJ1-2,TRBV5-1,CASSLAGQTQYGYTF,TGCGCCAGCAGCTTGGCCGGTCAGACCCAATATGGCTACACCTTC
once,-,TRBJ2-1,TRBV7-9,CASSEGRGNSYNEQFF,TGTGCCAGCTCCGAGGGTCGGGGTAACTCCTACAATGAGCAGTTCTTC
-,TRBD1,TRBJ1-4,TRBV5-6,CASSLEGAGTNEKLFF,TGTGCCAGCAGCTTGGAGGGGGCGGGAACTAATGAAAAACTGTTTTTT
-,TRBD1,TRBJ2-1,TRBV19,CASSIGQGASQFF,TGTGCCAGTAGTATAGGGCAGGGGGCTTCCCAGTTCTTC
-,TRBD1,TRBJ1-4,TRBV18,CASSPGTGSNEKLFF,TGTGCCAGCTCACCAGGGACAGGCTCTAATGAAAAACTGTTTTTT
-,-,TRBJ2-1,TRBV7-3,CASSLTGPTGEQFF,TGTGCCAGCAGCTTAACGGGACCGACCGGTGAGCAGTTCTTC
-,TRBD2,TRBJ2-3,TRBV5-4,CASSFPGLADLDTQYF,TGTGCCAGCAGCTTCCCGGGACTAGCGGACCTAGATACGCAGTATTTT
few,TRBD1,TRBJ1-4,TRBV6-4,CASIGQGSEKLFF,TGTGCCAGCATCGGACAGGGCTCGGAAAAACTGTTTTTT
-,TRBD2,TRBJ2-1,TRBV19,CASSIQRERNEQFF,TGTGCCAGTAGTATACAGCGGGAGCGTAATGAGCAGTTCTTC
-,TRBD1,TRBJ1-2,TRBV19,CASRDRGSGYTF,TGTGCCAGTAGGGACAGGGGCTCGGGCTACACCTTC
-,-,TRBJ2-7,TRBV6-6,CASRAGLNSYEQYF,TGTGCCAGCAGGGCGGGATTGAACTCCTACGAGCAGTACTTC
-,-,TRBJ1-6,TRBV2,CASSEYRVVSPLHF,TGTGCCAGCAGTGAGTACAGGGTGGTTTCACCCCTCCACTTT
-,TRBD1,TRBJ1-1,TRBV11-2,CASSWGQGAFTEAFF,TGTGCCAGCAGCTGGGGACAGGGGGCGTTTACTGAAGCTTTCTTT
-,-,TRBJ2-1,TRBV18,CASSPVGTDNEQFF,TGTGCCAGCTCACCTGTCGGGACCGACAATGAGCAGTTCTTC
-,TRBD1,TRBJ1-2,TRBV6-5,CASSPDRVKDGYTF,TGTGCCAGCAGTCCGGACAGGGTAAAGGATGGCTACACCTTC
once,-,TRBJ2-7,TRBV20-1,CSASGSGTLLYEQYF,TGCAGTGCTAGTGGGAGCGGGACACTCCTTTACGAGCAGTACTTC
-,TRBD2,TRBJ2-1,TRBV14,CASSQASGRHNEQFF,TGTGCCAGCAGCCAAGCTAGCGGGAGGCACAATGAGCAGTTCTTC
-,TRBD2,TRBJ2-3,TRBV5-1,CASAGELAGSDTQYF,TGCGCCAGCGCCGGGGAGCTAGCGGGATCAGATACGCAGTATTTT
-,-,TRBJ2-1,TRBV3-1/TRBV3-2,CASSHEGLTYNEQFF,TGTGCCAGCAGCCACGAGGGACTGACCTACAATGAGCAGTTCTTC
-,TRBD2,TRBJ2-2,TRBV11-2,CASSLASGRVRDTGELFF,TGTGCCAGCAGCTTAGCTAGCGGGAGGGTCCGGGACACCGGGGAGCTGTTTTTT
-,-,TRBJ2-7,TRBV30,CAWSVGLYEQYF,TGTGCCTGGAGTGTAGGACTCTACGAGCAGTACTTC
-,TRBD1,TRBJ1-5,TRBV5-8,CASSGGTGKAQPQHF,TGTGCCAGCAGCGGGGGGACAGGGAAGGCACAGCCCCAGCATTTT
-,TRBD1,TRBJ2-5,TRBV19,CASSIFGQGETQYF,TGTGCCAGTAGTATTTTTGGACAGGGGGAGACCCAGTACTTC
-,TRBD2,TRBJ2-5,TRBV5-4,CASSQSGAGVETQYF,TGTGCCAGCAGCCAGAGTGGGGCGGGAGTAGAGACCCAGTACTTC
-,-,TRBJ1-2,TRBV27,CASSRTGYGYTF,TGTGCCAGCAGTCGAACCGGCTATGGCTACACCTTC
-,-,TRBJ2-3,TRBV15,CATSRDKGNTQYF,TGTGCCACCAGCAGAGATAAAGGCAATACGCAGTATTTT
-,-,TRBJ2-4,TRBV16,CASGLGQSGIQYF,TGTGCCAGCGGGCTTGGACAGTCGGGAATTCAGTACTTC
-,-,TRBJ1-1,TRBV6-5,CASIKLEGTRTEAFF,TGTGCCAGCATTAAACTCGAGGGGACGAGAACTGAAGCTTTCTTT
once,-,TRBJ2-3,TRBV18,CASSPIQGTDTQYF,TGTGCCAGCTCACCTATACAGGGTACAGATACGCAGTATTTT
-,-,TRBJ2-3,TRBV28,CATQLSSTDTQYF,TGTGCCACACAGTTATCCAGCACAGATACGCAGTATTTT
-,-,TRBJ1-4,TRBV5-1,CASSPFRTPNEKLFF,TGCGCCAGCAGCCCATTCCGGACACCTAATGAAAAACTGTTTTTT
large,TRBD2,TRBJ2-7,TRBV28,CASSLWGGRSGEQYF,TGTGCCAGCAGTTTATGGGGCGGGAGGTCTGGCGAGCAGTACTTC